The clone carrying this T cell receptor beta chain was seen at least ten times. The antigen is unknown. This entry comes from a study of neurological immune-mediated disorders. Study conclusions and caveats: HTLV-1-associated myelopathy ranked highest for TCR clonal expansion and multiple sclerosis lowest, beneath healthy controls.

Time point indicated: longitudinal time-point 3. Unsorted libraries were generated from 2 million PBMCs held at -80 degrees C. The CDR3 loop spans 13 amino acids. V was clipped by 5 bases and J by 1 base, with 11 bases between them. Germline CDR1 and CDR2: DFQATT and SNEGSKA (reference sequence). 5'RACE with 10-nucleotide random UMIs generated the cDNA. A single record per CDR3 protein comes from TCRdb applying MiXCR to the 5' RACE reads. The sample lists 95,000 to 110,000 distinct CDR3 sequences; approximately 10% were seen once. The rearrangement links TRBV20-1 to TRBJ2-5; the D gene is possibly TRBD2 (5 bases). The TCR originated in a female donor with HTLV-1-associated myelopathy (HAM/TSP). The sequenced material came from PBMCs. This chain's CDR3 is CSAVERFQETQYF. The CDR3 region has the DNA TGCAGTGCTGTAGAGCGGTTCCAAGAGACCCAGTACTTC.